There are a few counts of the clone carrying this T cell receptor delta chain. TCRdb redid the clone calls on the reads with CATT. Counted here are several thousand delta-chain clones, 3% to 3.5% occurring once; the ten biggest clones make up over 15%. CDR3 length: 19 residues. V was clipped by 3 bases and J by 0 bases; unmatched bases: 10. Germline CDR1 and CDR2: GEAIGNYY and EKD. The data are from a study of gamma-delta chains in newborns, infants, children. Background on the study: Microbial exposure reportedly drives polyclonal innate γδ T cell expansion after birth.

The receptor was derived from a child who was a newborn, infant or young child, either healthy, febrile or measles-vaccinated (not recorded which). The chain recombines TRDV2 with TRDJ3; 7 positions agree with TRDD3. Sequenced: blood. The CDR3 nucleotides read TGTGCCTGTGACGCCCTGGGGGCCCAAAGCTCCTGGGACACCCGACAGATGTTTTTC. The encoded protein is CACDALGAQSSWDTRQMFF.